A single sample gave rise to the 2 T cell receptor beta chains below, sequenced in a study of T cell changes during pregnancy in multiple sclerosis. The method was immunoSEQ multiplex PCR; TCRdb's version includes in-frame clones alone and lacks a portion of them. Of about 40,000 clones in the sample, about 88% were seen once. The sample was CD4+ T cells from peripheral blood mononuclear cells, taken in the second trimester of pregnancy. Receptors originate from a female donor with multiple sclerosis, enrolled in a pregnancy study.

The chain joins TRBV4-3 to TRBJ2-7, with TRBD2 matching over 7 bases. Looked up from germline, CDR1 is LGHNA and CDR2 is YSLEER. The CDR3 length is 18 residues. With 0 bases clipped from V and 2 bases from J, the junction kept 13 bases outside the gene matches. The CDR3 region has the DNA TGCGCCAGCAGCCAAGAAAACCTCTCTAGCGGCGGCCCCTACGAGCAGTACTTC. This encodes CASSQENLSSGGPYEQYF.

This rearrangement joins TRBV4-2 to TRBJ2-2, with D hard to call. CDR1 and CDR2 (germline): LGHNA, YNFKEQ. This CDR3 has 14 amino acids. Trimming took off 0 bases at V and 5 bases at J, with 7 bases between the two ends. The DNA of the CDR3 is TGTGCCAGCAGCCAAGATGGAGTGACCGGGGAGCTGTTTTTT. As protein: CASSQDGVTGELFF.